The 22 T cell receptor beta chains in this list originate from one sample, sequenced in a study of shared clonotypes between healthy human individuals. TCRdb's copy holds only in-frame clones and misses some; the assay was immunoSEQ multiplex PCR. The profile shows roughly 200,000 clones, 65% to 70% of them singletons. Sequencing input: memory CD4+ T cells sorted from blood. Indicated subset: CD45RA-negative fraction. The origin of the receptors is a man aged 30-40 years in good health.

This clone was picked up a small number of times. The CDR3 region has the DNA TGTGCCAGCTCACCGGGTCCAGCCACAGATACGCAGTATTTT. As protein: CASSPGPATDTQYF. This chain uses TRBV18 with TRBJ2-3; D is uncertain. Germline CDR1 reads KGHSH; CDR2 reads LQKENI. This CDR3 is built from 14 residues. V lost 3 bases to trimming and J lost 2 bases, with 9 bases between them.

This clone has a single count. The chain carries TRBV18 and TRBJ2-7; TRBD1 aligns across 7 bases. CDR3 size: 16 residues. With 3 bases clipped from V and 5 bases from J, the junction kept 13 bases outside the gene matches. CDR1 is KGHSH, CDR2 LQKENI, per germline. CDR3: CASSPPGRGGRNEQYF. CDR3 nucleotide sequence: TGTGCCAGCTCACCGCCCGGCCGAGGGGGCCGAAACGAGCAGTACTTC.

The V and J genes are TRBV28 and TRBJ2-1; D not resolved. This CDR3 contains 12 residues. Germline values: CDR1 MDHEN, CDR2 SYDVKM. Trimming stripped 0 bases from V and 6 bases from J, with 3 bases between. The CDR3 nucleotides are TGTGCCAGCAGTTTATGGGCCAATGAGCAGTTCTTC. This encodes CASSLWANEQFF.

The chain has TRBV28 and TRBJ1-2; D not certain. Trimming cost V 4 bases and J 4 bases, with 16 bases left between them. CDR3 length: 15 amino acids. Germline V gene data show CDR1 as MDHEN and CDR2 as SYDVKM. The CDR3 loop reads CASSSSSDPSYGYTF. The CDR3 region has the DNA TGTGCCAGCAGTTCATCCTCGGACCCTTCCTATGGCTACACCTTC.

The count of this clone is one. The CDR3 is CASYPRFGRGQETQYF. CDR3 DNA: TGTGCCAGCTATCCCCGGTTTGGAAGGGGGCAAGAGACCCAGTACTTC. This rearrangement joins TRBV5-5 to TRBJ2-5, with D tentatively TRBD1 (6 bases). The V end lost 7 bases, the J end lost 2 bases, and 21 bases lay between the germline ends. The CDR3 covers 16 residues. Germline V gene data show CDR1 as SGHKS and CDR2 as YYEKEE (reference sequence). The full variable domain, its missing parts supplied by reference TRBV5-5 and TRBJ2-5, is DAGVTQSPTHLIKTRGQQVTLRCSPISGHKSVSWYQQVLGQGPQFIFQYYEKEERGRGNFPDRFSARQFPNYSSELNVNALLLGDSALYLCASYPRFGRGQETQYFGPGTRLLVL.

This chain links TRBV28 with TRBJ2-7, with 7 bases identical to TRBD2. CDR3 length equals 15 residues. CDR1 MDHEN and CDR2 SYDVKM come from the germline V gene. After removal of 3 bases from V and 3 bases from J, the junction contained 8 bases not matched to a gene. This CDR3 is CASSFQSGESYEQYF. DNA of the CDR3: TGTGCCAGCAGTTTTCAGAGCGGGGAAAGCTACGAGCAGTACTTC.

J is TRBJ1-1 and V is TRBV6-4; 7 bases fit TRBD1. Germline trimming cut 6 bases from V and 1 base from J; bases unmatched to any gene: 11. The CDR3 is 16 residues long. Germline V gene lookup returns CDR1 MRHNA and CDR2 SNTAGT. CDR3 loop: CASSRTGQDWNTEAFF. In DNA, the CDR3 is TGTGCCAGCAGCCGGACAGGTCAGGATTGGAACACTGAAGCTTTCTTT.

This sequence joins TRBV7-8 and TRBJ2-2; D is possibly TRBD1 (5 bases). V lost 3 bases and J lost 0, with 11 bases in between. The CDR3 totals 16 residues. Per germline, CDR1 SGHVS and CDR2 FQNEAQ. The CDR3 here is CASSFGWGANTGELFF. The CDR3 DNA reads TGTGCCAGCAGCTTCGGGTGGGGCGCGAACACCGGGGAGCTGTTTTTT.

The gene calls are TRBV5-1 and TRBJ1-2, with 7 bases matching TRBD1. Germline V gene data show CDR1 as SGHRS and CDR2 as YFSETQ. The V segment lost 0 bases and the J segment 2 bases; nucleotides outside the gene matches: 4. CDR3 length equals 15 residues. The CDR3 region is CASSLGSTGNYGYTF. The CDR3 DNA reads as TGCGCCAGCAGCTTGGGGTCGACAGGGAACTATGGCTACACCTTC. The whole variable domain, remainder taken from reference TRBV5-1 and TRBJ1-2, is KAGVTQTPRYLIKTRGQQVTLSCSPISGHRSVSWYQQTPGQGLQFLFEYFSETQRNKGNFPGRFSGRQFSNSRSEMNVSTLELGDSALYLCASSLGSTGNYGYTFGSGTRLTVV.

The V and J genes are TRBV5-1 and TRBJ1-3, with D unclear. Trimming left V 4 bases short and J 0 bases short, with 11 bases between. The CDR3 extends over 15 amino acids. Germline V gives CDR1 SGHRS, CDR2 YFSETQ. The CDR3: CASSINAISGNTIYF. In nucleotides, the CDR3 is TGCGCCAGCAGCATCAACGCGATCTCTGGAAACACCATATATTTT.

The rearrangement uses TRBV7-2 and TRBJ2-1; no definite D call. Germline V gives CDR1 SGHTA, CDR2 FQGNSA. The ends were cut back, 11 bases at V and 8 bases at J, with 7 bases in the middle. This CDR3 is built from 9 residues. Written as DNA, the CDR3 is TGTGCCTACGGGCATGAGCAGTTCTTC. The encoded protein is CAYGHEQFF.

The V gene is TRBV18, the J gene TRBJ2-7; D is undetermined. Trimming removed 6 bases at V and 7 bases at J, with 13 bases between. The CDR3 is 12 amino acids. CDR1 and CDR2 from the germline V gene are KGHSH and LQKENI. CDR3 residues: CASSPELGEQYF. The CDR3 bases are TGTGCCAGCTCTCCCGAGCTTGGTGAGCAGTACTTC.

The table lists this clone with a few counts. This chain joins TRBV9 and TRBJ2-5, with TRBD2 matching over 12 bases. This CDR3 has 16 amino acids. Germline trimming cut 3 bases from V and 2 bases from J; bases unmatched to any gene: 5. CDR1 SGDLS and CDR2 YYNGEE come from the germline V gene. The CDR3 DNA is TGTGCCAGCAGCGAGACTAGCGGGAGAGTTCAAGAGACCCAGTACTTC. Residues: CASSETSGRVQETQYF.

V usage is TRBV9 and J usage is TRBJ1-4, with D uncertain. The germline gives CDR1 SGDLS, CDR2 YYNGEE. V lost 0 bases and J lost 4, with 10 bases in between. The length of the CDR3 is 15 residues. The CDR3 reads CASSVAGLFNEKLFF. The CDR3 region has the DNA TGTGCCAGCAGCGTAGCGGGGTTATTTAATGAAAAACTGTTTTTT. Based on the CDR3 plus reference TRBV9 and TRBJ1-4, the full variable domain is DSGVTQTPKHLITATGQRVTLRCSPRSGDLSVYWYQQSLDQGLQFLIQYYNGEERAKGNILERFSAQQFPDLHSELNLSSLELGDSALYFCASSVAGLFNEKLFFGSGTQLSVL.

The gene calls are TRBV2 and TRBJ2-7; the D gene is possibly TRBD1 (6 bases). The CDR3 totals 13 residues. V was trimmed by 5 bases and J by 3 bases, leaving 11 bases between them. Germline assignment: CDR1 SNHLY and CDR2 FYNNEI. The CDR3 nucleotides read TGTGCCAGCAGTAGGGACACGTACTACGAGCAGTACTTC. Translated: CASSRDTYYEQYF.

The chain carries TRBV18 and TRBJ1-5; no definite D call. With 3 bases removed from V and 0 bases from J, the gap between germline ends came to 12 bases. Germline values: CDR1 KGHSH, CDR2 LQKENI. CDR3 length equals 16 residues. The CDR3 protein is CASSPVRGYSNQPQHF. The CDR3 nucleotides are TGTGCCAGCTCACCCGTGCGCGGTTATAGCAATCAGCCCCAGCATTTT.

The chain recombines TRBV7-4 with TRBJ1-3; D uncertain. The germline V and J ends were trimmed by 8 bases and 3 bases, with 20 bases remaining between them. The CDR3 is 16 residues long. Germline CDR1 SGHVT, CDR2 SQSDAQ. The CDR3 DNA reads TGTGCCAGCGTGGGCAGGAGGGCGAGGTGTGGAAACACCATATATTTT. This gives the protein CASVGRRARCGNTIYF.

This chain connects TRBV5-1 to TRBJ2-1; TRBD2 agrees at 12 bases. The germline CDR1 and CDR2 sequences are SGHRS and YFSETQ. V shed 4 bases, J shed 6 bases, and the junction held 2 bases outside the gene matches. The CDR3 totals 14 residues. As DNA, the CDR3 is TGCGCCAGCAGCCCGGGACTAGCGGGCAATGAGCAGTTCTTC. Its translation: CASSPGLAGNEQFF.

This clone was observed many times. V is TRBV7-8 and J is TRBJ2-1; 10 bases are a match to TRBD2. The CDR3 sequence is 18 residues long. After removal of 1 base from V and 9 bases from J, the junction contained 15 bases not matched to a gene. Germline CDR1 and CDR2: SGHVS and FQNEAQ. CDR3 residues: CASSLVPPRLAGVVEQFF. CDR3 sequence (DNA): TGTGCCAGCAGCTTAGTCCCCCCGAGGCTAGCGGGAGTGGTTGAGCAGTTCTTC.

CDR3 sequence (DNA): TGTGCCATCAGTGAGTCGACTAGCGGGACAGATACGCAGTATTTT. This translates into CAISESTSGTDTQYF. V and J are TRBV10-3 and TRBJ2-3, with 10 bases fitting TRBD2. J lost 3 bases, V lost 0 bases, and 0 bases had no gene match. Germline lookup yields CDR1 ENHRY and CDR2 SYGVKD. The CDR3 is 15 amino acids.

This clone showed up just a few times. The chain links TRBV4-1 to TRBJ1-2, with TRBD1 matching 9 bases. The trim removed 1 base at V and 4 bases at J, leaving 7 bases unmatched. Germline CDR1 and CDR2: MGHRA and YSYEKL. The CDR3 has 16 amino acids. The CDR3 DNA reads TGCGCCAGCAGCCAAGTGGGGACAGGGTCTACCTATGGCTACACCTTC. Amino acids: CASSQVGTGSTYGYTF.

This clone has just one count. The CDR3, as DNA: TGTGCCAGCAGCCGGACTAGCGGGAGGGGTGAGCAGTTCTTC. This translates into CASSRTSGRGEQFF. The chain is built from TRBV7-9 and TRBJ2-1, with 15 bases matching TRBD2. Germline loops: CDR1 SEHNR, CDR2 FQNEAQ (reference sequence). This CDR3 contains 14 residues. Trimming took 5 bases from V and 9 from J; bases not matched to a gene: 2.